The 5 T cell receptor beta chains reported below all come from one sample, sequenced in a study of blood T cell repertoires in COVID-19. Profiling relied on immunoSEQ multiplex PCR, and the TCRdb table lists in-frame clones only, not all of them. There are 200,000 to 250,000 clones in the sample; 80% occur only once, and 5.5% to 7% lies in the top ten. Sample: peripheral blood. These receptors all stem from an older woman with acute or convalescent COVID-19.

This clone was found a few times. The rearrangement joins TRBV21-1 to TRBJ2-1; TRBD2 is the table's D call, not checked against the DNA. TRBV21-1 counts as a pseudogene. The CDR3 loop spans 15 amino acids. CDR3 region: CASSLGGRAYNEQFF. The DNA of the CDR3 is TGTGCCAGCAGTTTAGGGGGGAGGGCCTACAATGAGCAGTTCTTC.

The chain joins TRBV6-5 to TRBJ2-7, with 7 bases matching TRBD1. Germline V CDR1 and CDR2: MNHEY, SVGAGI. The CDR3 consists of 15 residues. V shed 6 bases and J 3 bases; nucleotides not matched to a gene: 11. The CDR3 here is CASSLDRASLYEQYF. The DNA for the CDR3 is TGTGCCAGCAGCCTCGACAGGGCTTCCCTCTACGAGCAGTACTTC.

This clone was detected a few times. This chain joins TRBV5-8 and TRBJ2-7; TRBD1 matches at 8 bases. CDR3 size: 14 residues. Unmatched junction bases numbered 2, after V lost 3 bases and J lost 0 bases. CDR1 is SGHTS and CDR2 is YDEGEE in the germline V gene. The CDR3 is CASSWTGRSYEQYF. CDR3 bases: TGTGCCAGCAGCTGGACAGGGCGCTCCTACGAGCAGTACTTC.

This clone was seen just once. Here the CDR3 DNA reads TGTGCCAGCAGGCGACAGGGGGTCACCGGGGAGCTGTTTTTT. This gives the protein CASRRQGVTGELFF. V gene TRBV6-5 combines with J gene TRBJ2-2; 9 bases agree with TRBD1. Losses at the gene ends were 6 bases for V and 4 bases for J; bases not matched to a gene: 3. Germline lookup yields CDR1 MNHEY and CDR2 SVGAGI. The CDR3 is made up of 14 amino acids.

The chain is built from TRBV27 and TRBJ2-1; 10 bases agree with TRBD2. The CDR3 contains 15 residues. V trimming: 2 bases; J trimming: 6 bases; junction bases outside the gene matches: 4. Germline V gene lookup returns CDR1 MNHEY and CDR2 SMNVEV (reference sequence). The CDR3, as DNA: TGTGCCAGCAGTTTACGAGCGGGAGGGTTCAATGAGCAGTTCTTC. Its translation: CASSLRAGGFNEQFF.